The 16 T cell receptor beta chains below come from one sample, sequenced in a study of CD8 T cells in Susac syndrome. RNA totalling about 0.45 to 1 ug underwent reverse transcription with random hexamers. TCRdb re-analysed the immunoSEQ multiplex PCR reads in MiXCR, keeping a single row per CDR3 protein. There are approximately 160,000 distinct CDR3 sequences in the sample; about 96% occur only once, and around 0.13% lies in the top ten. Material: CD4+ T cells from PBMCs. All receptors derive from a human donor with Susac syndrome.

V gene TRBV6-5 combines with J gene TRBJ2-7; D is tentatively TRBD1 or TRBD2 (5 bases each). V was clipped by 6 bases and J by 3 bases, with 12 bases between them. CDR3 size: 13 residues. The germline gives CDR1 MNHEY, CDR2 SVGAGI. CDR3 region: CASRTGPNYEQYF. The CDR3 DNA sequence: TGTGCCAGCAGAACGGGACCCAACTACGAGCAGTACTTC.

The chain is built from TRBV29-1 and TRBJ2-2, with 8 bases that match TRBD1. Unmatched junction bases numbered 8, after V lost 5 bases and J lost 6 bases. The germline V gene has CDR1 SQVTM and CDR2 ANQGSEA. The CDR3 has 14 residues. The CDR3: CSVLTGEFAGELFF. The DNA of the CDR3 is TGCAGCGTTTTGACAGGGGAATTTGCCGGGGAGCTGTTTTTT.

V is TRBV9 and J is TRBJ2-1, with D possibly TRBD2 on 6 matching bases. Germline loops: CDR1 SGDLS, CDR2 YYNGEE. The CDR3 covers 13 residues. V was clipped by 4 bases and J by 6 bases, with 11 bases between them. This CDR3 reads CASSPGLINEQFF. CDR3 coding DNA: TGTGCCAGCAGCCCCGGACTAATCAATGAGCAGTTCTTC.

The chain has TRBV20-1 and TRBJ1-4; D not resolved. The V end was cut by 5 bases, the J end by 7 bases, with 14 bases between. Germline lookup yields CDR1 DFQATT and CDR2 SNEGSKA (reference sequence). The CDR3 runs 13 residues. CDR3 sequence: CSARIQNSEKLFF. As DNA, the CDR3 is TGCAGTGCTCGTATACAGAATAGTGAAAAACTGTTTTTT.

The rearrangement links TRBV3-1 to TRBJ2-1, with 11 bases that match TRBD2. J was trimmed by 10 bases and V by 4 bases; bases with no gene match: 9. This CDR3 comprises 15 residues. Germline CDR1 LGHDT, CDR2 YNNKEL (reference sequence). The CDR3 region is CASSRQTSGSTEQFF. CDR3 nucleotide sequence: TGTGCCAGCAGCCGCCAAACTAGCGGGAGTACGGAGCAGTTCTTC.

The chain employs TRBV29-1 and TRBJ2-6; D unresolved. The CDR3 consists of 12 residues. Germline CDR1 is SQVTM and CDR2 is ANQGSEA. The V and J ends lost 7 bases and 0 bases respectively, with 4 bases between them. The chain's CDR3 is CSADSGANVLTF. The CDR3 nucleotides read TGCAGCGCAGACTCTGGGGCCAACGTCCTGACTTTC.

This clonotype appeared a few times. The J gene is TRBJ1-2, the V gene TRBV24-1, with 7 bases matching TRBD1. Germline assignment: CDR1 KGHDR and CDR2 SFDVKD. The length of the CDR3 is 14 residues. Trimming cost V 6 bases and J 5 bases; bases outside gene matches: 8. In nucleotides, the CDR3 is TGTGCCACCAGTAGCACAGGGGCTGATTATGGCTACACCTTC. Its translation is CATSSTGADYGYTF.

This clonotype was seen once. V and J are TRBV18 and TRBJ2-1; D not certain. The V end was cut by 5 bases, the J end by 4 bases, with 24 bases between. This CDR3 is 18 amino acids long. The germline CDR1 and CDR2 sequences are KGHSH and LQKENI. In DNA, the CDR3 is TGTGCCAGCTCATTCCAAGGGCCCACACATCCCCTATACAATGAGCAGTTCTTC. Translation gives CASSFQGPTHPLYNEQFF. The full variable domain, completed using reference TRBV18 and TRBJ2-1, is NAGVMQNPRHLVRRRGQEARLRCSPMKGHSHVYWYRQLPEEGLKFMVYLQKENIIDESGMPKERFSAEFPKEGPSILRIQQVVRGDSAAYFCASSFQGPTHPLYNEQFFGPGTRLTVL.

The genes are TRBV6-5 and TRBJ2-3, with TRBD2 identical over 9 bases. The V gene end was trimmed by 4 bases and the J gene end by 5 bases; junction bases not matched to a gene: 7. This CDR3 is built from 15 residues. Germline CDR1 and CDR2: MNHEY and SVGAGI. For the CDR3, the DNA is TGTGCCAGCAGTTCCGGGACTAGCATTCAAGATACGCAGTATTTT. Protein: CASSSGTSIQDTQYF.

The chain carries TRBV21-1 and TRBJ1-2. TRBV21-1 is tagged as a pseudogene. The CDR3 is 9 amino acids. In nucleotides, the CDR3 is TGTGCCAGCAGCTATGGCTACACCTTC. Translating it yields CASSYGYTF.

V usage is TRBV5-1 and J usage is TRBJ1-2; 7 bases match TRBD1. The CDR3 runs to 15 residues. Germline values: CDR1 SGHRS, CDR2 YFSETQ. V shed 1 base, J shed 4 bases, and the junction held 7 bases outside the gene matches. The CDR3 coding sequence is TGCGCCAGCAGCTTGTCATGGGACAGCCTCTATGGCTACACCTTC. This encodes CASSLSWDSLYGYTF.

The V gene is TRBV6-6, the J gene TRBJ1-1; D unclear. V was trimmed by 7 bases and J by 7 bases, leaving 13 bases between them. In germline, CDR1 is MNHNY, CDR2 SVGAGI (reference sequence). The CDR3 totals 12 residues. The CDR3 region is CASTVPSGEAFF. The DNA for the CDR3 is TGTGCCAGCACGGTCCCTTCGGGTGAAGCTTTCTTT.

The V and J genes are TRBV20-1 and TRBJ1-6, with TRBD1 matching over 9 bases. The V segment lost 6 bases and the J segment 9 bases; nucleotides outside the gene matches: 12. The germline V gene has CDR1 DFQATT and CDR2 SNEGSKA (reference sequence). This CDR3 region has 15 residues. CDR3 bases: TGCAGTGCCCCTCCGGGACAGGGCGGCATTTCACCCCTCCACTTT. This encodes CSAPPGQGGISPLHF.

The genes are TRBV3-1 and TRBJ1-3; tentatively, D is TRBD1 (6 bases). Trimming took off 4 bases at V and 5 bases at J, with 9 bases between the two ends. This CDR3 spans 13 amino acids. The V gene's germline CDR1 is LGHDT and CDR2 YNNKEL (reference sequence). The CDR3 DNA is TGTGCCAGCAGCCCGGACAGTCGAAACACCATATATTTT. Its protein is CASSPDSRNTIYF.

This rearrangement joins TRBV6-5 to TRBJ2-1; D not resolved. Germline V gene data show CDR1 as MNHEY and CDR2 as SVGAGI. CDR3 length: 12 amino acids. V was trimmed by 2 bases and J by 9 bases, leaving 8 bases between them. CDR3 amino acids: CASSYPVGEQFF. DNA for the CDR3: TGTGCCAGCAGTTACCCGGTGGGTGAGCAGTTCTTC.

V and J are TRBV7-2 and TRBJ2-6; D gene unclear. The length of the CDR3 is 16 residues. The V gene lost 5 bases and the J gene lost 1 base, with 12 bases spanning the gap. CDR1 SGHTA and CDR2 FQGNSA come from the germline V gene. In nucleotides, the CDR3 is TGTGCCAGCAGCCCCGTCGGGTTTTCTGGGGCCAACGTCCTGACTTTC. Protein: CASSPVGFSGANVLTF.